This entry lists 27 T cell receptor beta chains sequenced from one sample in a study of blood T cell repertoires in COVID-19. The assay was immunoSEQ multiplex PCR, and TCRdb's table has in-frame clones only and misses some. The table includes about 370,000 clones, approximately 90% detected once. Sequencing was performed on PBMCs or T cells enriched from blood (not recorded which). All receptors come from a woman between 35 and 50 years old who had been exposed to COVID-19.

The J gene is TRBJ2-1, the V gene TRBV3-1 (or the pseudogene TRBV3-2), with TRBD1 identical over 8 bases. The trim removed 0 bases at V and 4 bases at J, leaving 5 bases unmatched. Germline V lookup: CDR1 LGHDT, CDR2 YNNKEL (reference sequence). The CDR3 consists of 16 residues. The DNA of the CDR3 is TGTGCCAGCAGCCAAGAGGGGCAGGGGGCTTACAATGAGCAGTTCTTC. Protein sequence: CASSQEGQGAYNEQFF.

Concerning this clone: At the DNA level, this CDR3 is encoded by other sequences in the same sample as well. The chain is built from TRBV19 and TRBJ1-1, with a weak D call TRBD1 (6 bases). Deletions cut 1 base from V and 1 base from J, with 10 bases between. From germline, CDR1 is LNHDA and CDR2 SQIVND (reference sequence). The CDR3 has 15 residues. CDR3 nucleotides: TGTGCCAGTAGTATAGTGGGAGGGGGGAACACTGAAGCTTTCTTT. This gives the protein CASSIVGGGNTEAFF.

V gene TRBV18 combines with J gene TRBJ2-3; 13 nucleotides match TRBD2. Per the germline V gene, CDR1 is KGHSH and CDR2 is LQKENI. V lost 1 base, J lost 2 bases, and 6 bases stayed unmatched. The CDR3 extends over 18 amino acids. CDR3 amino acids: CASSPRGLAGVNTDTQYF. The DNA of the CDR3 is TGTGCCAGCTCACCACGTGGACTAGCGGGAGTAAACACAGATACGCAGTATTTT.

This chain connects TRBV15 to TRBJ1-2, with D perhaps matching TRBD1 (6 bases). Deletions cut 5 bases from V and 0 bases from J, with 10 bases between. Germline V CDR1 and CDR2: LNHNV, YYDKDF (reference sequence). This CDR3 is 14 amino acids long. The CDR3 DNA reads TGTGCCACCAGCCCCGACAGGACTAACTATGGCTACACCTTC. This codes for CATSPDRTNYGYTF.

The chain recombines TRBV2 with TRBJ2-7; D possibly corresponds to TRBD2 (6 bases). CDR1 SNHLY and CDR2 FYNNEI come from the germline V gene. V gave up 4 bases and J gave up 2 bases, with 6 bases separating them. The CDR3 consists of 12 residues. The CDR3 reads CASSAGAYEQYF. The DNA of the CDR3 is TGTGCCAGCAGTGCGGGAGCCTACGAGCAGTACTTC.

The chain joins TRBV5-5 to TRBJ2-7, with D possibly TRBD1 on 5 matching bases. V was pared by 1 base and J by 5 bases, with 13 bases between. Germline CDR1 reads SGHKS; CDR2 reads YYEKEE (reference sequence). The CDR3 covers 14 residues. The CDR3: CASSLSQGTDEQYF. The DNA of the CDR3 is TGTGCCAGCAGCTTGAGTCAGGGAACCGACGAGCAGTACTTC. The variable domain in full, with the rest retrieved from reference TRBV5-5 and TRBJ2-7, is DAGVTQSPTHLIKTRGQQVTLRCSPISGHKSVSWYQQVLGQGPQFIFQYYEKEERGRGNFPDRFSARQFPNYSSELNVNALLLGDSALYLCASSLSQGTDEQYFGPGTRLTVT.

J is TRBJ1-5 and V is TRBV5-8; 10 bases are shared with TRBD1. The CDR3 consists of 18 residues. With 4 bases clipped from V and 0 bases from J, the junction kept 10 bases outside the gene matches. CDR1 is SGHTS, CDR2 YDEGEE, per germline. This chain's CDR3 is CASSPGQGPVYSNQPQHF. The CDR3 DNA reads as TGTGCCAGCAGCCCGGGACAGGGGCCGGTATATAGCAATCAGCCCCAGCATTTT. Full variable domain (rest looked up from reference TRBV5-8 and TRBJ1-5): EAGVTQSPTHLIKTRGQQATLRCSPISGHTSVYWYQQALGLGLQFLLWYDEGEERNRGNFPPRFSGRQFPNYSSELNVNALELEDSALYLCASSPGQGPVYSNQPQHFGDGTRLSIL.

This chain links TRBV3-1 (or the pseudogene TRBV3-2) with TRBJ2-3; D is possibly TRBD2 (5 bases). Trimming pared 0 bases from V and 6 bases from J, leaving 10 bases between. This CDR3 is built from 14 residues. Per the germline V gene, CDR1 is LGHDT and CDR2 is YNNKEL (reference sequence). The CDR3 DNA reads TGTGCCAGCAGCCAAGATCTAGCCACGGATACGCAGTATTTT. This gives the protein CASSQDLATDTQYF.

This clone appeared a single time. The rearrangement links TRBV5-1 to TRBJ2-2; D might be TRBD1 (5 bases). This CDR3 has 15 residues. The V gene lost 7 bases and the J gene lost 3 bases, with 16 bases spanning the gap. The germline gives CDR1 SGHRS, CDR2 YFSETQ. The CDR3 nucleotides read TGCGCCAGCTCCTATGGGCAGGGATACACCGGGGAGCTGTTTTTT. It codes for CASSYGQGYTGELFF.

This chain links TRBV10-3 with TRBJ1-1, with D possibly being TRBD1 (5 bases). V was clipped by 3 bases and J by 2 bases, with 10 bases between them. Germline-derived CDR1 and CDR2 are ENHRY and SYGVKD. The CDR3 runs 14 residues. The CDR3 bases are TGTGCCATCAGTGAAGGGGCTTTCAACACTGAAGCTTTCTTT. This sequence encodes CAISEGAFNTEAFF.

This rearrangement joins TRBV3-1 (or the pseudogene TRBV3-2) to TRBJ1-1; 9 bases are shared with TRBD1. Germline loops: CDR1 LGHDT, CDR2 YNNKEL (reference sequence). This CDR3 contains 14 residues. Trimming removed 4 bases from V and 5 bases from J; junction bases left unmatched: 5. The CDR3 bases are TGTGCCAGCAGCCGGGACAGGGTGAGGACTGAAGCTTTCTTT. Translation gives CASSRDRVRTEAFF.

The table lists this clone with a few counts. The chain recombines TRBV11-3 with TRBJ2-7; possible D gene TRBD1, 6 bases. The germline CDR1 and CDR2 sequences are SGHNT and YENEEA. The CDR3 contains 15 residues. Trimming removed 0 bases from V and 0 bases from J, with 9 bases in between. The CDR3 DNA is TGTGCCAGCAGCTTAGATGGGGACACCTCCTACGAGCAGTACTTC. It is translated as CASSLDGDTSYEQYF.

The rearrangement joins TRBV29-1 to TRBJ2-1, with 7 bases matching TRBD2. V lost 3 bases and J lost 12; bases outside the gene matches: 8. CDR3 length equals 12 residues. The germline V gene has CDR1 SQVTM and CDR2 ANQGSEA. The DNA for the CDR3 is TGCAGCGTTGAGGGTCTGGTAGCGGGGCAGTTCTTC. Its protein is CSVEGLVAGQFF.

The chain couples TRBV11-2 to TRBJ2-7; no reliable D call. Trimming pared 5 bases from V and 6 bases from J, leaving 14 bases between. Germline assignment: CDR1 SGHAT and CDR2 FQNNGV. The CDR3 covers 13 residues. In nucleotides, the CDR3 is TGTGCCAGCAGCCCGCTTGGCAGGCGCGAGCAGTACTTC. The encoded protein is CASSPLGRREQYF.

The gene calls are TRBV14 and TRBJ1-2; 12 bases are a match to TRBD1. Germline V gene lookup returns CDR1 SGHDN and CDR2 FVKESK. The CDR3 sequence is 14 residues long. The J segment lost 7 bases and the V segment lost 3 bases, leaving 3 bases of the junction unmatched. This CDR3 is CASSQGQGATGYTF. For the CDR3, the DNA is TGTGCCAGCAGCCAGGGACAGGGGGCGACTGGCTACACCTTC.

This clone was counted once. Possible read error: a much larger clone is one base away. V and J are TRBV5-1 and TRBJ1-2, with a possible D match to TRBD1 (6 bases). In germline, CDR1 is SGHRS, CDR2 YFSETQ. This CDR3 is 13 amino acids long. The V end was cut by 4 bases, the J end by 3 bases, with 10 bases between. CDR3 protein: CASSLRTDYGYTF. As DNA, the CDR3 is TGCGCCAGCAGCCTTAGGACAGACTATGGCTACACCTTC.

The chain recombines TRBV7-2 with TRBJ2-1; D perhaps matches TRBD1 (5 bases). Trimming stripped 0 bases from V and 3 bases from J, with 9 bases between. CDR3 size: 15 residues. Germline V gives CDR1 SGHTA, CDR2 FQGNSA. CDR3 sequence (DNA): TGTGCCAGCAGCTTAGCCCAGGGCGTCTACAATGAGCAGTTCTTC. As protein: CASSLAQGVYNEQFF.

The chain is built from TRBV3-1 (or the pseudogene TRBV3-2) and TRBJ2-5, with 9 bases matching TRBD2. Germline-derived CDR1 and CDR2 are LGHDT and YNNKEL (reference sequence). Trimming removed 1 base from V and 4 bases from J; junction bases left unmatched: 13. The CDR3 spans 18 residues. CDR3 in amino acids: CASSQGFGVAGAGETQYF. DNA for the CDR3: TGTGCCAGCAGCCAAGGATTTGGAGTAGCGGGGGCGGGAGAGACCCAGTACTTC.

The rearrangement joins TRBV5-1 to TRBJ2-3; the D is unclear. CDR3 size: 12 residues. Trimming pared 1 base from V and 5 bases from J, leaving 5 bases between. The germline gives CDR1 SGHRS, CDR2 YFSETQ. Here the CDR3 DNA reads TGCGCCAGCAGCTTGATCGGAGATACGCAGTATTTT. This encodes CASSLIGDTQYF.

This chain connects TRBV7-2 to TRBJ2-1; D unclear. CDR1 is SGHTA and CDR2 is FQGNSA in the germline V gene. This CDR3 spans 14 amino acids. V was clipped by 3 bases and J by 0 bases, with 6 bases between them. The CDR3 region is CASSFPSSYNEQFF. The CDR3 DNA sequence: TGTGCCAGCAGCTTTCCCAGCTCCTACAATGAGCAGTTCTTC.

This clone was counted a few times. The rearrangement uses TRBV5-1 and TRBJ2-7; 8 positions match TRBD1. The ends lost 5 bases at V and 6 bases at J; junction bases unmatched: 7. The CDR3 has 13 amino acids. Germline loops: CDR1 SGHRS, CDR2 YFSETQ. The CDR3 region has the DNA TGCGCCAGCAGGCCGGACAGGGTGGGCGAGCAGTACTTC. Translated, it gives CASRPDRVGEQYF.

CDR3 DNA sequence: TGTGCCAGCAGCCTCAGGACTAGCGTTTCAGATACGCAGTATTTT. It yields the protein CASSLRTSVSDTQYF. This sequence joins TRBV7-3 and TRBJ2-3, with TRBD2 matching over 9 bases. This CDR3 has 15 amino acids. Germline lookup yields CDR1 SGHTA and CDR2 FQGTGA. Trimming took 5 bases from V and 4 from J; bases not matched to a gene: 7.

CDR3 region: CASRSSGGAGEQFF. CDR3 coding DNA: TGTGCCAGCAGGTCGAGCGGGGGGGCAGGTGAGCAGTTCTTC. V usage is TRBV6-5 and J usage is TRBJ2-1, with 10 bases matching TRBD2. Trimming took 6 bases from V and 9 from J; bases not matched to a gene: 8. The CDR3 covers 14 residues. Germline assignment: CDR1 MNHEY and CDR2 SVGAGI.

The gene calls are TRBV7-8 and TRBJ1-2; D uncertain. The germline V gene has CDR1 SGHVS and CDR2 FQNEAQ. The CDR3 covers 12 residues. V lost 5 bases to trimming and J lost 8 bases, with 12 bases between them. The CDR3 sequence: CASSPTLLGYTF. CDR3 DNA sequence: TGTGCCAGCAGCCCGACGCTACTAGGCTACACCTTC.

This sequence joins TRBV7-2 and TRBJ2-3; D not certain. Per germline, CDR1 SGHTA and CDR2 FQGNSA. The CDR3 covers 18 residues. The V end lost 4 bases, the J end lost 6 bases, and 26 bases lay between the germline ends. This CDR3 reads CASSSPLPHTTTKDTQYF. The CDR3 DNA reads TGTGCCAGCAGCTCCCCTCTCCCACATACTACTACAAAGGATACGCAGTATTTT.

The chain joins TRBV2 to TRBJ2-7; tentatively, D is TRBD2 (5 bases). The CDR3 totals 13 residues. Trimming left V 4 bases short and J 3 bases short, with 10 bases between. Germline values: CDR1 SNHLY, CDR2 FYNNEI. CDR3 sequence (DNA): TGTGCCAGCAGTGTTACTAGGTACTACGAGCAGTACTTC. It yields the protein CASSVTRYYEQYF. The full variable domain, in which reference TRBV2 and TRBJ2-7 provide the parts outside the CDR3, is EPEVTQTPSHQVTQMGQEVILRCVPISNHLYFYWYRQILGQKVEFLVSFYNNEISEKSEIFDDQFSVERPDGSNFTLKIRSTKLEDSAMYFCASSVTRYYEQYFGPGTRLTVT.

V gene TRBV4-3 combines with J gene TRBJ1-3; TRBD1 matches at 8 bases. V was pared by 0 bases and J by 4 bases, with 2 bases of the junction left unmatched. CDR3 length: 15 amino acids. Per germline, CDR1 LGHNA and CDR2 YSLEER. CDR3 in amino acids: CASSQEGQGGNTIYF. The CDR3 coding sequence is TGCGCCAGCAGCCAAGAAGGACAGGGCGGAAACACCATATATTTT.